This TCR beta chain was documented in a study of shared clonotypes between healthy human individuals. Overall study findings and caveats: Although depth was large, rarefaction showed that sequencing of the sorted subsets was incomplete. All-four-donor shared clonotypes had higher generation probabilities than non-shared clonotypes did.

For this clone: The antigen remains unidentified.

This CDR3 is built from 13 residues. Germline assignment: CDR1 SGHRS and CDR2 YFSETQ. Trimming took off 4 bases at V and 4 bases at J, with 12 bases between the two ends. The repertoire was sequenced with immunoSEQ multiplex PCR; TCRdb's copy has only in-frame clones and lacks some. The sample records roughly 1.4 million clones, about 98.5% being singletons. This receptor was identified in a man in his thirties or forties in good health. The chain uses TRBV5-1 and TRBJ2-7, with D perhaps TRBD2 (6 bases). What was sequenced was naive CD4+ T cells sorted from blood. Subset meaning: CD45RA+ positively selected. This CDR3 reads CASSGGNLYEQYF. The DNA of the CDR3 is TGCGCCAGCAGCGGGGGGAATCTGTACGAGCAGTACTTC.